This TCR beta chain was profiled in a study of blood T cell repertoires in COVID-19. Study in general: Sample material is recorded as cDNA or gDNA derived from T cells, B-cell-depleted T cells, or PBMCs.

The ends lost 6 bases at V and 8 bases at J; junction bases unmatched: 14. The germline V gene encodes CDR1 MNHEY and CDR2 SVGAGI. The CDR3 length is 15 residues. Grouping used clinical history reported by participants in a survey and questionnaire. Recovered participants had two consecutive negative NP/OP PCR tests, healthcare professional clearance, or symptom resolution. The data were produced by immunoSEQ multiplex PCR, yet TCRdb's version contains in-frame clones alone and is incomplete. The sample records 450,000 or so clones, 80% to 95% being singletons. The sample consisted of PBMCs or T cells enriched from blood (not recorded which). This sequence was found in a man in his late teens or twenties who had recovered from COVID-19. This chain connects TRBV6-5 to TRBJ1-1; 8 nucleotides align to TRBD1. CDR3 in amino acids: CASRDPGQARVEAFF. CDR3 DNA sequence: TGTGCCAGCAGAGACCCGGGACAGGCGAGGGTGGAAGCTTTCTTT.